Included here is one T cell receptor (beta chain) sequence, with context. Its antigen is not known. Germline values: CDR1 MNHNS, CDR2 SASEGT. The V end lost 1 base, the J end lost 1 base, and 4 bases lay between the germline ends. The CDR3 has 14 residues. Each CDR3 protein gets one entry after TCRdb re-called the reads with MiXCR. The repertoire includes 200,000 or so distinct CDR3 sequences, approximately 40% of them detected once, and around 60% sits in the top ten. This entry comes from a study of T cell repertoires in cytomegalovirus infection. Looking at the study overall: It was the public TCR beta signatures that indicated both CMV infection and matching HLA type. General study points: Based on cumulative public TCR beta family frequency, carriers of CMV plus the relevant HLA were identified. What dominated the ex vivo response were HLA-C-restricted CMV-specific TCR beta clonotypes.

This TCR was sampled from a human donor in good health (CMV status not recorded). Some clones in this sample may be carry-over from other donors' samples. The chain couples TRBV6-1 to TRBJ2-2; D unresolved. The material sequenced was CD8+ T cells from cultured PBMCs, taken from culture after CMV antigen stimulation. CDR3 in amino acids: CASSEGGNTGELFF. CDR3 nucleotide sequence: TGTGCCAGCAGTGAAGGCGGGAACACCGGGGAGCTGTTTTTT.